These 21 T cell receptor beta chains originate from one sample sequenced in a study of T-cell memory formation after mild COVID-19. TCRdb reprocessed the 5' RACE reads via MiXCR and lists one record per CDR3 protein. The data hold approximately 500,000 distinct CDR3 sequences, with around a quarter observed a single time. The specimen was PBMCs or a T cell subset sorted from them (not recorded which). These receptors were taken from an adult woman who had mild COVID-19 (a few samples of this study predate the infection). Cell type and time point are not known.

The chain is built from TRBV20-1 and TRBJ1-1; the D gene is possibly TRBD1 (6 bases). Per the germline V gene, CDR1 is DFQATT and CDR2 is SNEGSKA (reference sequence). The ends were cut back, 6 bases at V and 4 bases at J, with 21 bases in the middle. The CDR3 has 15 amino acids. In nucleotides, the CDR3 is TGCAGTGCCCCCCAACAGGGCAGTATCGGCACTGAAGCTTTCTTT. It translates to CSAPQQGSIGTEAFF.

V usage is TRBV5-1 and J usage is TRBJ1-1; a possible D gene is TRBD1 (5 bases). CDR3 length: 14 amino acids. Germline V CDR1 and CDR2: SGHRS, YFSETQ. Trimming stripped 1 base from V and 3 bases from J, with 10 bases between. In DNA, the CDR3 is TGCGCCAGCAGCTTGAGGGGAGTGGACACTGAAGCTTTCTTT. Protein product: CASSLRGVDTEAFF.

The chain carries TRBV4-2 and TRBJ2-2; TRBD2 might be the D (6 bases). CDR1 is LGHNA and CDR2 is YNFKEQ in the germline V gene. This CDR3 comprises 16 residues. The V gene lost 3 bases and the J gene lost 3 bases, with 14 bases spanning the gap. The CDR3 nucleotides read TGTGCCAGCAGCCATGCCTTGGGGGAGGACACCGGGGAGCTGTTTTTT. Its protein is CASSHALGEDTGELFF.

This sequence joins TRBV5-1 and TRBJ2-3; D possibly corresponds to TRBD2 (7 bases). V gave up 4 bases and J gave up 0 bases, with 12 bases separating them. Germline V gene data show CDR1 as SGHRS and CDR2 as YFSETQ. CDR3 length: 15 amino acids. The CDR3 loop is CASSSGTPSTDTQYF. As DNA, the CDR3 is TGCGCCAGCAGCAGCGGGACACCTAGCACAGATACGCAGTATTTT.

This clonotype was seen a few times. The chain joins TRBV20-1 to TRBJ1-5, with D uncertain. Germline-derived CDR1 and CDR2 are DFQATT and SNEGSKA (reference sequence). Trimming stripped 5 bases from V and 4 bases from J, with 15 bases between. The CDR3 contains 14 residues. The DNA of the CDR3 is TGCAGTGCTCGGGAGCCAACTTATAATCAGCCCCAGCATTTT. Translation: CSAREPTYNQPQHF.

Here the CDR3 DNA reads TGTGCCAGCAGTTTAGGAGCGGTTAGCTCCTACAATGAGCAGTTCTTC. This gives the protein CASSLGAVSSYNEQFF. The rearrangement joins TRBV12-3 or TRBV12-4 to TRBJ2-1, with D possibly being TRBD2 (5 bases). The CDR3 covers 16 residues. Trimming left V 1 base short and J 0 bases short, with 10 bases between.

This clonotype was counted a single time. The CDR3 sequence: CASSLAARGGGNEQFF. The CDR3 DNA sequence: TGTGCCAGCAGCTTGGCGGCTCGCGGGGGGGGTAATGAGCAGTTCTTC. This chain joins TRBV5-5 and TRBJ2-1; 9 nucleotides agree with TRBD2. V gave up 0 bases and J gave up 7 bases; unmatched junction bases: 8. The length of the CDR3 is 16 residues. In germline, CDR1 is SGHKS, CDR2 YYEKEE (reference sequence).

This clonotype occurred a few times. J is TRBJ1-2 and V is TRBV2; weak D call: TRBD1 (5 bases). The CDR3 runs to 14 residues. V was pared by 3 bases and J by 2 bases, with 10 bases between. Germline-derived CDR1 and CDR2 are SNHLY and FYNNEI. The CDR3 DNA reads TGTGCCAGCAGTGACCCAGGGACCAACTATGGCTACACCTTC. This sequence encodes CASSDPGTNYGYTF.

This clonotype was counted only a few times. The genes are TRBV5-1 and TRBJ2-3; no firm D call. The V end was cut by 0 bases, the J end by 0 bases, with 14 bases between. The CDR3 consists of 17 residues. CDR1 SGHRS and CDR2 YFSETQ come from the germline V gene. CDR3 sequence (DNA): TGCGCCAGCAGCTTGGCCCCTGGATCCCCTAGCACAGATACGCAGTATTTT. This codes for CASSLAPGSPSTDTQYF.

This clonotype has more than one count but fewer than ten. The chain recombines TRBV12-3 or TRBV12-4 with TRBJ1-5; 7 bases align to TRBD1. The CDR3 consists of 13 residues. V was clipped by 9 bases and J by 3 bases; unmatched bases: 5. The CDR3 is CASQGGPNQPQHF. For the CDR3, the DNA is TGTGCCAGTCAGGGGGGCCCCAATCAGCCCCAGCATTTT.

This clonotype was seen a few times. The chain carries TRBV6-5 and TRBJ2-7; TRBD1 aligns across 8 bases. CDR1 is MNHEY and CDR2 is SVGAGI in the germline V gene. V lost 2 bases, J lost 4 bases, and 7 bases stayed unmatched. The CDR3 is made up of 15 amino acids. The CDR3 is CASSYARTGRYEQYF. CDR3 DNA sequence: TGTGCCAGCAGTTACGCCCGGACAGGGAGGTACGAGCAGTACTTC.

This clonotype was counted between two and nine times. CDR3 sequence reads: CSARRDYQETQYF. CDR3 in DNA: TGCAGTGCTAGAAGGGACTACCAAGAGACCCAGTACTTC. The chain combines TRBV20-1 with TRBJ2-5; D is possibly TRBD2 (6 bases). CDR1 is DFQATT and CDR2 is SNEGSKA in the germline V gene (reference sequence). The CDR3 runs to 13 residues. Trimming stripped 2 bases from V and 0 bases from J, with 7 bases between.

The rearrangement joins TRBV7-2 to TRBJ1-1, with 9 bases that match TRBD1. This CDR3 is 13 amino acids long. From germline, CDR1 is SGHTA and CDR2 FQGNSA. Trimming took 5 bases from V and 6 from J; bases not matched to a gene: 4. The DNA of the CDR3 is TGTGCCAGCAGCACCCGACAGGGGGCTGAAGCTTTCTTT. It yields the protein CASSTRQGAEAFF.

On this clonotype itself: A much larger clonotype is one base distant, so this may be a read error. The CDR3, as DNA: TGTGCCAGCAGCCGGGACAGGAGGGAGACCCAGTACTTC. Amino acid sequence: CASSRDRRETQYF. This sequence joins TRBV7-9 and TRBJ2-5, with 8 bases aligning to TRBD1. Germline CDR1 is SEHNR and CDR2 is FQNEAQ (reference sequence). With V trimmed by 5 bases and J by 5 bases, 4 bases remained unmatched. The CDR3 totals 13 residues.

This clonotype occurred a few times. CDR3 in amino acids: CASSSPDLFIAGQVTGELFF. In DNA, the CDR3 is TGTGCCAGCAGCTCTCCGGATCTCTTTATAGCGGGGCAGGTCACCGGGGAGCTGTTTTTT. The J gene is TRBJ2-2, the V gene TRBV5-6, with 8 bases aligning to TRBD2. The ends lost 3 bases at V and 4 bases at J; junction bases unmatched: 20. The CDR3 consists of 20 residues. From germline, CDR1 is SGHDT and CDR2 YYEEEE.

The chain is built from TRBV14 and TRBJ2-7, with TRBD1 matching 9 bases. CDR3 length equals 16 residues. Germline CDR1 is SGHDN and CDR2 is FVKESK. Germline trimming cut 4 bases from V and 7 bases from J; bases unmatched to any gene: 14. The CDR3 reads CASSLGQGRSRREQYF. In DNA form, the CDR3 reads TGTGCCAGCAGCCTGGGACAGGGCCGAAGCCGTAGGGAGCAGTACTTC.

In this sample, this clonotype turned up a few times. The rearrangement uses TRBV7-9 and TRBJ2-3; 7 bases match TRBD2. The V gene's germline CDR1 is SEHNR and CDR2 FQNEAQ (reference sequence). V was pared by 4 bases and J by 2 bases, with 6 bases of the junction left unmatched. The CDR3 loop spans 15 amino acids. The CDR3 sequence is CASSSQSGATDTQYF. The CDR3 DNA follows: TGTGCCAGCAGCTCCCAAAGCGGGGCCACAGATACGCAGTATTTT.

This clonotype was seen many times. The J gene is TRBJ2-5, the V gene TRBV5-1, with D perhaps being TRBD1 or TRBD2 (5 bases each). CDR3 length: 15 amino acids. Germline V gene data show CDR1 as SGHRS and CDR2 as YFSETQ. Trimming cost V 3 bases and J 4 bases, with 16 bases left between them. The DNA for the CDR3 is TGCGCCAGCAGCTATGGGGCCCTGAGGGGAGAGACCCAGTACTTC. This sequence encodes CASSYGALRGETQYF.

This CDR3 reads CASSLAGRGVANTEAFF. The CDR3 DNA sequence: TGCGCCAGCAGCTTGGCAGGCAGAGGAGTGGCGAACACTGAAGCTTTCTTT. This rearrangement joins TRBV5-1 to TRBJ1-1, with D hard to call. V dropped 0 bases and J dropped 1 base, with 16 bases sitting between them. The length of the CDR3 is 17 residues. Looked up from germline, CDR1 is SGHRS and CDR2 is YFSETQ.

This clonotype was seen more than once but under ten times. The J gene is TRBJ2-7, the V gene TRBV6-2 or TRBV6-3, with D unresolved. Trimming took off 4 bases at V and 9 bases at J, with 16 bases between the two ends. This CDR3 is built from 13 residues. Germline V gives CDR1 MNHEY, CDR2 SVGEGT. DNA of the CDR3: TGTGCCAGCAGTTCCGCTCTCCAGCAATGGCAGTACTTC. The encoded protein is CASSSALQQWQYF.

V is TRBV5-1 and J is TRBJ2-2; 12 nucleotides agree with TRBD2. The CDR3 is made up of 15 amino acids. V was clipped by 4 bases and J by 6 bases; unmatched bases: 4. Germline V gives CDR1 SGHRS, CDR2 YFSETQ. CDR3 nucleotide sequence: TGCGCCAGCAGCCTGGGACTAGCGGGTTCCGGGGAGCTGTTTTTT. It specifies CASSLGLAGSGELFF.